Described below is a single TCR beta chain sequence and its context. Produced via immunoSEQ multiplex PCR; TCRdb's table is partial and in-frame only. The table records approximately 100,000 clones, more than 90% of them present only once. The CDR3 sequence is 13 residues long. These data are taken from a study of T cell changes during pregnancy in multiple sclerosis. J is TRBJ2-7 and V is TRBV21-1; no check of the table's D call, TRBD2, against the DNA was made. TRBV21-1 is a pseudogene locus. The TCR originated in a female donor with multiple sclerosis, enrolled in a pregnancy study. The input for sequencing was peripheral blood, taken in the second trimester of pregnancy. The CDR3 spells CASSRGTAYEQYF. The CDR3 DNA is TGTGCCAGCAGTCGCGGGACTGCCTACGAGCAGTACTTC.